Presented here are 30 T cell receptor beta chains from one specimen sequenced in a study of blood T cell repertoires in COVID-19. Assay: immunoSEQ multiplex PCR; the TCRdb copy retains only in-frame clones and omits some. Of 30,000 to 50,000 clones in the sample, 75% to 90% were seen once. Source material: peripheral blood. These receptors all stem from a man aged 55 to 69 with acute or convalescent COVID-19.

This clone was detected a few times. V and J are TRBV28 and TRBJ2-1; possible D gene TRBD2, 5 bases. The CDR3 is 15 amino acids. CDR1 is MDHEN and CDR2 is SYDVKM in the germline V gene. Trimming removed 7 bases at V and 7 bases at J, with 20 bases between. Here the CDR3 reads CASTALRGLLNEQFF. The CDR3 region has the DNA TGTGCCAGCACGGCCCTGAGAGGGCTTCTAAATGAGCAGTTCTTC.

This clone turned up a few times. The chain employs TRBV30 and TRBJ2-3; 12 bases are a match to TRBD2. Germline CDR1 is GTSNPN and CDR2 is SVGIG (reference sequence). V lost 4 bases and J lost 3; bases outside the gene matches: 5. The CDR3 consists of 15 residues. The CDR3: CAWTSGRAGTDTQYF. CDR3 in DNA: TGTGCCTGGACTAGCGGGAGGGCCGGTACAGATACGCAGTATTTT.

This chain joins TRBV5-1 and TRBJ2-3; 11 bases are a match to TRBD2. Germline lookup yields CDR1 SGHRS and CDR2 YFSETQ. This CDR3 spans 16 amino acids. The V and J ends lost 0 bases and 4 bases, in that order; junction bases with no gene match: 4. CDR3 loop: CASSLAGTSGSDTQYF. CDR3 sequence (DNA): TGCGCCAGCAGCTTGGCCGGGACTAGCGGATCAGATACGCAGTATTTT.

The V call is TRBV19, the J call TRBJ2-3; TRBD2 matches 11 bases. The CDR3 is made up of 16 amino acids. Germline assignment: CDR1 LNHDA and CDR2 SQIVND (reference sequence). V was clipped by 6 bases and J by 1 base; unmatched bases: 6. The CDR3 bases are TGTGCCAGTAGGTTAGCGGGAGGGCCTCGCACAGATACGCAGTATTTT. It specifies CASRLAGGPRTDTQYF.

The chain links TRBV7-2 to TRBJ2-6; D gene unclear. The germline V gene encodes CDR1 SGHTA and CDR2 FQGNSA. The V and J ends lost 3 bases and 0 bases respectively, with 6 bases between them. This CDR3 is built from 15 residues. The CDR3 sequence: CASSFSYSGANVLTF. As DNA, the CDR3 is TGTGCCAGCAGCTTCTCGTACTCTGGGGCCAACGTCCTGACTTTC.

The V and J genes are TRBV5-1 and TRBJ1-2; tentatively, D is TRBD1 (5 bases). The CDR3 runs 16 residues. V lost 3 bases to trimming and J lost 0 bases, with 15 bases between them. Germline CDR1 and CDR2: SGHRS and YFSETQ. The CDR3 sequence is CASSWGEQGANYGYTF. CDR3 in DNA: TGCGCCAGCAGCTGGGGGGAGCAGGGAGCTAACTATGGCTACACCTTC.

The genes are TRBV3-1 (or the pseudogene TRBV3-2) and TRBJ1-2; tentative D call: TRBD1 (6 bases). There are 23 residues in the CDR3. Germline values: CDR1 LGHDT, CDR2 YNNKEL (reference sequence). The V end lost 0 bases, the J end lost 5 bases, and 37 bases lay between the germline ends. CDR3 sequence (DNA): TGTGCCAGCAGCCAAGATGGGCGGACAGCGCTAGGAGACTACGCCAGGGATCTATATGGCTACACCTTC. Protein product: CASSQDGRTALGDYARDLYGYTF.

The genes are TRBV5-1 and TRBJ2-2; 9 bases are a match to TRBD1. The CDR3 runs to 17 residues. The trim removed 1 base at V and 5 bases at J, leaving 9 bases unmatched. Germline loops: CDR1 SGHRS, CDR2 YFSETQ. CDR3 protein: CASSLRGDRALTGELFF. The CDR3 nucleotides read TGCGCCAGCAGCTTGAGGGGGGACAGGGCGTTAACCGGGGAGCTGTTTTTT.

This clone was detected a few times. The chain carries TRBV19 and TRBJ1-5, with a weak D call TRBD1 (6 bases). V lost 5 bases and J 3 bases, leaving 11 bases between the germline ends. The CDR3 length is 14 residues. Germline V gene sequence: CDR1 LNHDA, CDR2 SQIVND (reference sequence). CDR3 coding DNA: TGTGCCAGTAGTCGACAGGAGTTCAATCAGCCCCAGCATTTT. It codes for CASSRQEFNQPQHF.

This clone was detected only a few times. The V and J genes are TRBV13 and TRBJ1-4; no reliable D call. CDR3 length: 13 residues. Per germline, CDR1 PRHDT and CDR2 FYEKMQ (reference sequence). V dropped 5 bases and J dropped 6 bases, with 10 bases sitting between them. In nucleotides, the CDR3 is TGTGCCAGCAGCCCAAAGCGGGATGAAAAACTGTTTTTT. This translates into CASSPKRDEKLFF.

The DNA of the CDR3 is TGTGCCAGCAGCTACGGGCGGGGGGGCCAATCAGATACGCAGTATTTT. Encoded protein: CASSYGRGGQSDTQYF. The chain couples TRBV11-2 to TRBJ2-3; 9 positions match TRBD2. CDR1 and CDR2 (germline): SGHAT, FQNNGV. V shed 4 bases and J 4 bases; nucleotides not matched to a gene: 9. There are 16 residues in the CDR3.

The CDR3 spells CATSPGTSRYNEQFF. DNA for the CDR3: TGTGCCACCAGTCCCGGGACTAGCCGGTACAATGAGCAGTTCTTC. J is TRBJ2-1 and V is TRBV24-1, with TRBD2 identical over 9 bases. The CDR3 totals 15 residues. CDR1 is KGHDR and CDR2 is SFDVKD in the germline V gene. The J segment lost 4 bases and the V segment lost 6 bases, leaving 6 bases of the junction unmatched.

The chain uses TRBV5-7 and TRBJ2-7; D is unclear. TRBV5-7 is reported as an ORF; its role is uncertain. This CDR3 contains 13 residues. Trimming pared 2 bases from V and 3 bases from J, leaving 9 bases between. CDR3 in DNA: TGTGCCAGCAGCTTAGCCAGGCGCTACGAGCAGTACTTC. It translates to CASSLARRYEQYF.

The rearrangement joins TRBV30 to TRBJ2-3; D gene unclear. V lost 0 bases and J lost 5, with 12 bases in between. In germline, CDR1 is GTSNPN, CDR2 SVGIG (reference sequence). The CDR3 is made up of 14 amino acids. CDR3 sequence: CAWSVSLAGDTQYF. In DNA form, the CDR3 reads TGTGCCTGGAGTGTGTCGTTAGCCGGAGATACGCAGTATTTT.

The J gene is TRBJ2-5, the V gene TRBV5-1; 7 bases are shared with TRBD2. The germline gives CDR1 SGHRS, CDR2 YFSETQ. The CDR3 sequence is 14 residues long. Trimming took 0 bases from V and 4 from J; bases not matched to a gene: 3. The CDR3 loop is CASSLAGGGETQYF. CDR3 coding DNA: TGCGCCAGCAGCTTGGCGGGCGGGGGAGAGACCCAGTACTTC.

The rearrangement uses TRBV18 and TRBJ2-7; the match to TRBD2 covers 7 bases. J lost 7 bases, V lost 2 bases, and 17 bases had no gene match. Germline CDR1 is KGHSH and CDR2 is LQKENI. The CDR3 is made up of 17 amino acids. CDR3 sequence: CASSPSGSVAGVREQYF. The DNA for the CDR3 is TGTGCCAGCTCACCATCCGGGTCGGTGGCGGGGGTTAGGGAGCAGTACTTC. The variable domain in full, completed from reference TRBV18 and TRBJ2-7, reads NAGVMQNPRHLVRRRGQEARLRCSPMKGHSHVYWYRQLPEEGLKFMVYLQKENIIDESGMPKERFSAEFPKEGPSILRIQQVVRGDSAAYFCASSPSGSVAGVREQYFGPGTRLTVT.

The chain combines TRBV7-2 with TRBJ1-4; possible D gene TRBD1, 6 bases. V gave up 6 bases and J gave up 1 base, with 12 bases separating them. The CDR3 is 15 residues long. CDR1 and CDR2 from the germline V gene are SGHTA and FQGNSA. Here the CDR3 reads CASRTTTGTNEKLFF. CDR3 nucleotide sequence: TGTGCCAGCAGAACCACGACAGGAACTAATGAAAAACTGTTTTTT. Combining the CDR3 with reference TRBV7-2 and TRBJ1-4 gives the whole variable domain GAGVSQSPSNKVTEKGKDVELRCDPISGHTALYWYRQSLGQGLEFLIYFQGNSAPDKSGLPSDRFSAERTGGSVSTLTIQRTQQEDSAVYLCASRTTTGTNEKLFFGSGTQLSVL.

This sequence joins TRBV9 and TRBJ2-5; D remains unclear. The CDR3 is made up of 13 amino acids. Germline CDR1 SGDLS, CDR2 YYNGEE. V was clipped by 0 bases and J by 5 bases, with 8 bases between them. CDR3 protein: CASSVDSLETQYF. The CDR3 nucleotides are TGTGCCAGCAGCGTAGATTCCCTGGAGACCCAGTACTTC.

The rearrangement joins TRBV5-5 to TRBJ1-1; 8 bases line up with TRBD1. CDR1 is SGHKS, CDR2 YYEKEE, per germline (reference sequence). The CDR3 covers 15 residues. V lost 4 bases to trimming and J lost 1 base; unmatched junction nucleotides: 6. The CDR3 bases are TGTGCCAGCAGCCCTCGGACAGGGACGAACACTGAAGCTTTCTTT. The encoded protein is CASSPRTGTNTEAFF. Full variable domain (remainder filled in from reference TRBV5-5 and TRBJ1-1): DAGVTQSPTHLIKTRGQQVTLRCSPISGHKSVSWYQQVLGQGPQFIFQYYEKEERGRGNFPDRFSARQFPNYSSELNVNALLLGDSALYLCASSPRTGTNTEAFFGQGTRLTVV.

This clone came up once. CDR3 sequence (DNA): TGTGCCAGCAGTGTTATAACAGGGGTGACCGGGGAGCTGTTTTTT. Translating gives CASSVITGVTGELFF. The rearrangement joins TRBV6-4 to TRBJ2-2; 7 nucleotides match TRBD1. The CDR3 extends over 15 amino acids. CDR1 and CDR2 from the germline V gene are MRHNA and SNTAGT. Germline trimming cut 4 bases from V and 5 bases from J; bases unmatched to any gene: 7.

V gene TRBV5-1 combines with J gene TRBJ1-3, with D uncertain. V gave up 5 bases and J gave up 4 bases, with 13 bases separating them. The length of the CDR3 is 14 residues. The germline V gene has CDR1 SGHRS and CDR2 YFSETQ. The CDR3 loop reads CASSFDGRGNTIYF. CDR3 sequence (DNA): TGCGCCAGCAGTTTTGACGGGAGAGGAAACACCATATATTTT.

The chain is built from TRBV9 and TRBJ2-1; tentatively, D is TRBD2 (5 bases). Trimming took off 4 bases at V and 7 bases at J, with 12 bases between the two ends. The CDR3 is 13 amino acids. CDR1 is SGDLS and CDR2 is YYNGEE in the germline V gene. The chain's CDR3 is CASSPLPGNEQFF. The CDR3 DNA reads as TGTGCCAGCAGCCCCCTGCCGGGGAATGAGCAGTTCTTC.

This clone has more than one count but fewer than ten. The chain recombines TRBV7-2 with TRBJ2-7; 7 bases match TRBD2. The CDR3 extends over 16 amino acids. Germline V CDR1 and CDR2: SGHTA, FQGNSA. V shed 3 bases and J 7 bases; nucleotides not matched to a gene: 15. CDR3 coding DNA: TGTGCCAGCAGCTTGGATAGTTTACGCGGGAGAGGGGAGCAGTACTTC. It codes for CASSLDSLRGRGEQYF. The full variable domain, with the rest looked up from reference TRBV7-2 and TRBJ2-7, is GAGVSQSPSNKVTEKGKDVELRCDPISGHTALYWYRQSLGQGLEFLIYFQGNSAPDKSGLPSDRFSAERTGGSVSTLTIQRTQQEDSAVYLCASSLDSLRGRGEQYFGPGTRLTVT.

This chain connects TRBV5-4 to TRBJ2-3; 14 bases map to TRBD2. V lost 4 bases to trimming and J lost 5 bases; unmatched junction nucleotides: 6. The length of the CDR3 is 16 residues. The germline gives CDR1 SGHNT, CDR2 YYREEE (reference sequence). The CDR3 coding sequence is TGTGCCAGCAGCCCCGGGACTAGCGGGAGTCTAGATACGCAGTATTTT. It translates to CASSPGTSGSLDTQYF.

CDR3 sequence reads: CASSVRTPGQGTYEQYF. CDR3 DNA: TGTGCCAGCAGTGTTCGAACTCCGGGACAGGGTACCTACGAGCAGTACTTC. The rearrangement links TRBV27 to TRBJ2-7, with TRBD1 matching 9 bases. With 5 bases clipped from V and 2 bases from J, the junction kept 13 bases outside the gene matches. This CDR3 contains 17 residues. The germline V gene encodes CDR1 MNHEY and CDR2 SMNVEV (reference sequence).

This clone was detected only once. The chain couples TRBV28 to TRBJ2-3; D might be TRBD2 (6 bases). CDR1 is MDHEN and CDR2 is SYDVKM in the germline V gene. CDR3 size: 14 residues. V lost 4 bases, J lost 0 bases, and 8 bases lay in between. CDR3: CASSWAGSTDTQYF. The CDR3 nucleotides are TGTGCCAGCAGTTGGGCGGGAAGCACAGATACGCAGTATTTT.

The V gene is TRBV6-5, the J gene TRBJ2-1, with D perhaps TRBD2 (5 bases). The germline V and J ends were trimmed by 7 bases and 11 bases, with 18 bases remaining between them. Looked up from germline, CDR1 is MNHEY and CDR2 is SVGAGI. CDR3 size: 13 residues. The CDR3 nucleotides are TGTGCCAGCACTACCCTCACGGGAACTCAGCAGTTCTTC. Amino acid sequence: CASTTLTGTQQFF.

The CDR3 sequence: CASSQDRGPYYGYTF. The CDR3 bases are TGCGCCAGCAGCCAAGATCGCGGGCCCTACTATGGCTACACCTTC. This chain connects TRBV4-1 to TRBJ1-2; D gene uncertain. The V gene's germline CDR1 is MGHRA and CDR2 YSYEKL. With 0 bases removed from V and 3 bases from J, the gap between germline ends came to 11 bases. The CDR3 length is 15 residues.

The V and J genes are TRBV4-1 and TRBJ1-5; D call uncertain. Trimming stripped 0 bases from V and 12 bases from J, with 21 bases between. There are 16 residues in the CDR3. CDR1 is MGHRA, CDR2 YSYEKL, per germline. The CDR3 DNA reads as TGCGCCAGCAGCCAAGATGAATATGCGGGAGCCCAACGCCAGCATTTT. Translating gives CASSQDEYAGAQRQHF.

V is TRBV29-1 and J is TRBJ2-1, with D tentatively TRBD2 (5 bases). Trimming pared 6 bases from V and 2 bases from J, leaving 23 bases between. The germline CDR1 and CDR2 sequences are SQVTM and ANQGSEA. CDR3 length: 17 residues. CDR3: CSVRFPSGGVTYNEQFF. CDR3 in DNA: TGCAGCGTCCGATTCCCGAGTGGAGGCGTGACCTACAATGAGCAGTTCTTC.